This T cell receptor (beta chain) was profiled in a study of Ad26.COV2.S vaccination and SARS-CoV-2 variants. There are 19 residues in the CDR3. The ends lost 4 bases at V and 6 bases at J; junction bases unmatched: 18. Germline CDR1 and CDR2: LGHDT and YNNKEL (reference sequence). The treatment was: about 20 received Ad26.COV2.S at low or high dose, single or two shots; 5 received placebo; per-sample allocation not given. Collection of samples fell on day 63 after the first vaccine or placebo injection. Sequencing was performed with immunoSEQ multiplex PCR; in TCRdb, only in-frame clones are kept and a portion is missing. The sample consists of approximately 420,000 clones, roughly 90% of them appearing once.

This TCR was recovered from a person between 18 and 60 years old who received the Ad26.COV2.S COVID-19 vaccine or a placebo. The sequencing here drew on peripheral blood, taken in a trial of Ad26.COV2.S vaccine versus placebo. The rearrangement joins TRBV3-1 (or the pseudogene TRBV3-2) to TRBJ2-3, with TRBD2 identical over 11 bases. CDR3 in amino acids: CASSRSFPSGGSSSDTQYF. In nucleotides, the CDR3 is TGTGCCAGCAGCCGATCTTTTCCTAGCGGGGGGTCCTCTTCCGATACGCAGTATTTT.